The 3 T cell receptor beta chains below all came from one sample that was sequenced in a study of T cell responses to AZD1222 COVID-19 vaccine. This table comes from immunoSEQ multiplex PCR, and its TCRdb copy is limited to in-frame clones, with some not included. There are roughly 120,000 clones in the sample; roughly nine tenths occur only once, and 6.5% to 8.5% lies in the top ten. The input for sequencing was peripheral blood, taken on day 0 of AZD1222 vaccination. All receptors come from an adult in good health.

This clone was counted a single time. This chain links TRBV7-6 with TRBJ1-4; D uncertain. V was trimmed by 3 bases and J by 4 bases, leaving 9 bases between them. The CDR3 covers 14 residues. Germline CDR1 reads SGHVS; CDR2 reads FNYEAQ. CDR3 amino acids: CASSFLGFNEKLFF. Here the CDR3 DNA reads TGTGCCAGCAGCTTCCTGGGCTTTAATGAAAAACTGTTTTTT.

This chain links TRBV5-1 with TRBJ1-2; 9 bases line up with TRBD1. This CDR3 has 13 amino acids. The V segment lost 4 bases and the J segment 11 bases; nucleotides outside the gene matches: 9. Germline V lookup: CDR1 SGHRS, CDR2 YFSETQ. The CDR3: CASSPPTQGAYTF. DNA for the CDR3: TGCGCCAGCAGCCCACCCACACAGGGGGCTTACACCTTC.

This clone was recorded a few times. J is TRBJ1-1 and V is TRBV29-1; no clear D. The V end lost 7 bases, the J end lost 5 bases, and 11 bases lay between the germline ends. Germline V gives CDR1 SQVTM, CDR2 ANQGSEA. The CDR3 length is 11 residues. This CDR3 reads CSAKMGTEAFF. CDR3 bases: TGCAGCGCTAAAATGGGGACTGAAGCTTTCTTT.